This T cell receptor beta chain is drawn from a study of long-term antiretroviral therapy in people with HIV. Findings and limits, study-wide: Subsequent to ART, diversity was augmented yet persisted below that of transplant donor controls. Data on ART adherence, viral resistance or therapy changes were unavailable. Those clones which expanded before ART made up the dominant part of the repertoire at all time points. The study found narrower CDR3 length ranges in HIV repertoires than in controls.

Worth noting for this clone: Its antigen is not known.

Researchers ran immunoSEQ v3.0 at survey level. Profiled with immunoSEQ multiplex PCR; TCRdb holds only in-frame clones, not every one. The sample contains tens of thousands of clones, about 95% of which appear only once. The CDR3 contains 14 residues. V gave up 3 bases and J gave up 0 bases, with 7 bases separating them. Germline V gene sequence: CDR1 SGHRS, CDR2 YFSETQ. Sequenced here: unsorted PBMCs, sampled 6.3 years after starting antiretroviral therapy. The receptor comes from a young man with HIV. The rearrangement joins TRBV5-1 to TRBJ1-3; no firm D call. The CDR3 sequence: CASSSGNSGNTIYF. The CDR3 nucleotides read TGCGCCAGCAGCTCGGGGAACTCTGGAAACACCATATATTTT.